This entry is about one T cell receptor (beta chain). The assay was immunoSEQ multiplex PCR, and TCRdb's table has in-frame clones only and misses some. The profile covers approximately 300,000 clones, with around 80% appearing a single time and roughly 1.1% taken by the ten largest. The CDR3 contains 13 residues. V lost 5 bases, J lost 0 bases, and 7 bases lay in between. The data stem from a study of blood T cell repertoires in COVID-19. At the level of the study: Whether acute or convalescent, the COVID-19 samples came from the United States, Italy and Spain.

This TCR was sampled from a woman in her 50s with acute or convalescent COVID-19. The V call is TRBV12-3 or TRBV12-4, the J call TRBJ1-1; no definite D call. Sequences were obtained from peripheral blood. CDR3 in amino acids: CASSPHLNTEAFF. The DNA for the CDR3 is TGTGCCAGCAGTCCCCATTTGAACACTGAAGCTTTCTTT.